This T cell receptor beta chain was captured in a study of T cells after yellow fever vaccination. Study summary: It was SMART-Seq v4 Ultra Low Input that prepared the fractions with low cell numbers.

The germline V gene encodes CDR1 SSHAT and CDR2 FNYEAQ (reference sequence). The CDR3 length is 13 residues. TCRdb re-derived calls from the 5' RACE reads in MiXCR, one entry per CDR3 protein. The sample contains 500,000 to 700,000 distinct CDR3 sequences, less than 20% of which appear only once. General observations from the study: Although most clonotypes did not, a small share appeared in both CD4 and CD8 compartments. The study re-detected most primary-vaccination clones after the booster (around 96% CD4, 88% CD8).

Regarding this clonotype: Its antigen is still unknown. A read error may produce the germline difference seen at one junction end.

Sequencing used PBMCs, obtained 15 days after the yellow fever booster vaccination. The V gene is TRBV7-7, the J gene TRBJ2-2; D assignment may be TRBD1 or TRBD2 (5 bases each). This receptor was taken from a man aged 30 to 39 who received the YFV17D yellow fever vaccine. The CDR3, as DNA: TGTGCTAGCAGCCGGGACCCCGCCGGGGAGCTGTTTTTT. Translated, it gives CASSRDPAGELFF.